The TCR beta chain described here comes from a study of post-analysis software for immune sequencing data. Study-wide context: Patients had relapsing-remitting, secondary progressive or progressive-relapsing multiple sclerosis; some lacked subtype.

Per the germline V gene, CDR1 is SGHVS and CDR2 is FQNEAQ. The CDR3 extends over 16 amino acids. Remarks on this clonotype: The antigen remains unidentified.

General observations from the study: Among 5 or 6 TRBV segments more frequent in patients than controls were TRBV5-6, TRBV5-1 and TRBV20-1. The F measure placed samples prepared in the same batch into strongly shared clusters. Multiple sclerosis patients had significantly lower normalized Chao1 diversity than controls.

The authors incorporated unique molecular identifiers into the TCR beta cDNA libraries. TCRdb reprocessed the PCR reads via MiXCR and lists one record per CDR3 protein. Of 800,000 to 950,000 distinct CDR3 sequences in the sample, roughly 50% were seen once. V and J are TRBV7-8 and TRBJ2-1; perhaps TRBD1 as D (6 bases). The DNA end favors TRBJ2-7, so the J call may be wrong. The sequenced sample was blood. This sequence was found in a girl aged 10-17 years with multiple sclerosis. CDR3 nucleotides: TGTGCCAGCAGCCCGGGGTCCAGGGGACCCTACAATGAGCAGTACTTC. It encodes CASSPGSRGPYNEQYF.